The source of this T cell receptor beta chain is a study of early T cells in non-severe SARS-CoV-2 infection. The V gene's germline CDR1 is SEHNR and CDR2 FQNEAQ (reference sequence). The V and J ends lost 5 bases and 6 bases, in that order; junction bases with no gene match: 9. This CDR3 spans 16 amino acids. TCRdb called the 5' RACE reads again in MiXCR, with one record for every CDR3 protein. Of 55,000 to 70,000 distinct CDR3 sequences in the sample, 10% were seen once. This TCR was recovered from an adult who was a healthcare worker with PCR-confirmed SARS-CoV-2 infection or an uninfected control (not recorded which). The J gene is TRBJ2-7, the V gene TRBV7-9, with TRBD2 identical over 14 bases. Specimen: whole blood. The CDR3 sequence: CASSTGTSGRFIEQYF. As DNA, the CDR3 is TGTGCCAGCAGCACAGGGACTAGCGGGAGATTTATCGAGCAGTACTTC.